This T cell receptor beta chain stems from a study of blood T cell repertoires in COVID-19. On the study more broadly: Nucleic acid was either cDNA or gDNA, and it came from T cells, B-cell-depleted T cells, or PBMCs.

Clones were read by immunoSEQ multiplex PCR, and TCRdb kept only the in-frame ones, dropping some. The sample lists 40,000 to 50,000 clones, about nine tenths seen once, with approximately 4% in the top ten. The germline CDR1 and CDR2 sequences are GTSNPN and SVGIG (reference sequence). The CDR3 has 15 residues. Trimming took 3 bases from V and 0 from J; bases not matched to a gene: 7. The rearrangement joins TRBV30 to TRBJ1-1; 7 nucleotides line up with TRBD1. The TCR originated in a human donor in a cohort sampled during active COVID-19. Material: peripheral blood. The CDR3 loop reads CAWRRSDRMNTEAFF. CDR3 in DNA: TGTGCCTGGAGGAGATCGGACAGGATGAACACTGAAGCTTTCTTT.